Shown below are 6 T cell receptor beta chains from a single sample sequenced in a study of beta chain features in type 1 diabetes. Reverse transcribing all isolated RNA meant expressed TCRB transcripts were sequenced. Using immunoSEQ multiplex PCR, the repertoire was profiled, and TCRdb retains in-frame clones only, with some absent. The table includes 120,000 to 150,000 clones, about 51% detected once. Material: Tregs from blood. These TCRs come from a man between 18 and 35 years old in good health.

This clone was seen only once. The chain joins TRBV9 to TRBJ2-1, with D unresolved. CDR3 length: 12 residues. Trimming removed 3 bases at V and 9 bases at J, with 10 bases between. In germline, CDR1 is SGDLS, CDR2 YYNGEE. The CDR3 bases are TGTGCCAGCAGCGCCCCGAGGCCTGAGCAGTTCTTC. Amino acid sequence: CASSAPRPEQFF.

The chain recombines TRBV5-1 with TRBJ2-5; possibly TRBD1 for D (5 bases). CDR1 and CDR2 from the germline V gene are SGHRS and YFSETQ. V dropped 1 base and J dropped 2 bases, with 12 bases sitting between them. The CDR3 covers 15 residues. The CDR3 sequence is CASSLFPGLQETQYF. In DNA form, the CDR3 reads TGCGCCAGCAGCTTGTTTCCAGGGTTACAAGAGACCCAGTACTTC.

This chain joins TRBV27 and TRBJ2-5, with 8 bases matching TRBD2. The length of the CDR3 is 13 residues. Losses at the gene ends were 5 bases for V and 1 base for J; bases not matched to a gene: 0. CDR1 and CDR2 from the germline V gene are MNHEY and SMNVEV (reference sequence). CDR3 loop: CASSTSGQETQYF. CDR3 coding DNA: TGTGCCAGCAGTACTAGCGGCCAAGAGACCCAGTACTTC.

The CDR3 DNA reads as TGCGCCAGCAGTTCTCGACAGGGGGCAGGAAACACTGAAGCTTTCTTT. Its translation is CASSSRQGAGNTEAFF. This chain uses TRBV5-1 with TRBJ1-1; 10 bases line up with TRBD1. Losses at the gene ends were 5 bases for V and 2 bases for J; bases not matched to a gene: 9. CDR3 length: 16 residues. Germline CDR1 and CDR2: SGHRS and YFSETQ.

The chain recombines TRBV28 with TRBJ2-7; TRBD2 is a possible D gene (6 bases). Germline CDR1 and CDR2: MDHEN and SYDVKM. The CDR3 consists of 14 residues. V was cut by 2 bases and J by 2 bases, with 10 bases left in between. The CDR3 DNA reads TGTGCCAGCAGTTTAAGTGCGGGAACCTACGAGCAGTACTTC. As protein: CASSLSAGTYEQYF.

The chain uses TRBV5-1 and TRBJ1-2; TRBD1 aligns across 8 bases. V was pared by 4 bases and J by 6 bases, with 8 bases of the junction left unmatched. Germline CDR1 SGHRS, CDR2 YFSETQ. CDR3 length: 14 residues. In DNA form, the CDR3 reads TGCGCCAGCAGCCGATTGGACAGGGAGGATGGCTACACCTTC. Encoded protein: CASSRLDREDGYTF.